This is a list of T cell receptor beta chains from one sample in a study of blood T cell repertoires in COVID-19. Sequenced by immunoSEQ multiplex PCR; TCRdb stores in-frame clones only, minus some. Here the sample spans approximately 350,000 clones, 75% to 90% being singletons. Sequences were obtained from PBMCs or T cells enriched from blood (not recorded which). Receptors were obtained from a man in his late teens or twenties who had recovered from COVID-19. Both conserved end residues are trimmed from each CDR3. Each record gives: CDR3 protein, CDR3 length, J gene, V gene.

ASSVTSGQGADTQY,14,TRBJ2-3,TRBV9
ASSFIPGDSHSYEQY,15,TRBJ2-7,TRBV27
ASGAGPSGNEQF,12,TRBJ2-1,TRBV25-1
ASRRAGWNTGELF,13,TRBJ2-2,TRBV9
ASSVGPTGGYT,11,TRBJ1-2,TRBV27
ASRLARDMGPYEQY,14,TRBJ2-7,TRBV12-2
ASSYAGTNEKLF,12,TRBJ1-4,TRBV6-5
AISEYSASGISYEQF,15,TRBJ2-1,TRBV10-3
ASRRADTPYNEQF,13,TRBJ2-1,TRBV6-5
ASSPLPHRTSGASLYNEQF,19,TRBJ2-1,TRBV5-1
ASSSRGDNEQF,11,TRBJ2-1,TRBV5-4
ASSPLSSTDTQY,12,TRBJ2-3,TRBV18
ASRTSGRDEQY,11,TRBJ2-7,TRBV2
ASRSRAGDNEQF,12,TRBJ2-1,TRBV19
ASSPGQGNQPQH,12,TRBJ1-5,TRBV7-8
ASSPSPGEQF,10,TRBJ2-1,TRBV4-2
SVVWTGGAGANVLT,14,TRBJ2-6,TRBV29-1
ASSVTGEGTTEAF,13,TRBJ1-1,TRBV10-1
ATSTTGGISTTDTQY,15,TRBJ2-3,TRBV24-1
AWRGPRRYPTLSTEQY,16,TRBJ2-7,TRBV30
SVPQGSGYGYT,11,TRBJ1-2,TRBV29-1
ASTTRDTPRGGYT,13,TRBJ1-2,TRBV27
ASSVEGASGNTIY,13,TRBJ1-3,TRBV9
ASSPDSNYGYT,11,TRBJ1-2,TRBV12-3/TRBV12-4
ASSLRGQGAIGQPQH,15,TRBJ1-5,TRBV7-3
ASSSQGGRYEQY,12,TRBJ2-7,TRBV5-1
ASSRTGEVRYEQY,13,TRBJ2-7,TRBV7-2
ASSPLELDTEAF,12,TRBJ1-1,TRBV27
ASSLPLGGSPLH,12,TRBJ1-6,TRBV7-2
ASSVGGGLSNQETQY,15,TRBJ2-5,TRBV9
ASSELRQTRVFGPLH,15,TRBJ1-6,TRBV2
AISELGQNYGYT,12,TRBJ1-2,TRBV10-3
ASSPPSRVSGELF,13,TRBJ2-2,TRBV18
ASSSTSGIPDTQY,13,TRBJ2-3,TRBV7-3
ASSFGDSEAF,10,TRBJ1-1,TRBV11-3
ASSLGGGTGETQY,13,TRBJ2-5,TRBV7-6
ASTGREGAYNEQF,13,TRBJ2-1,TRBV2
ASSLKRQGRNEQY,13,TRBJ2-7,TRBV19
ASSLPDSGKRTQY,13,TRBJ2-5,TRBV28
ASSSRGQWSEAF,12,TRBJ1-1,TRBV7-9
ASSLDSGETQY,11,TRBJ2-5,TRBV12-3/TRBV12-4